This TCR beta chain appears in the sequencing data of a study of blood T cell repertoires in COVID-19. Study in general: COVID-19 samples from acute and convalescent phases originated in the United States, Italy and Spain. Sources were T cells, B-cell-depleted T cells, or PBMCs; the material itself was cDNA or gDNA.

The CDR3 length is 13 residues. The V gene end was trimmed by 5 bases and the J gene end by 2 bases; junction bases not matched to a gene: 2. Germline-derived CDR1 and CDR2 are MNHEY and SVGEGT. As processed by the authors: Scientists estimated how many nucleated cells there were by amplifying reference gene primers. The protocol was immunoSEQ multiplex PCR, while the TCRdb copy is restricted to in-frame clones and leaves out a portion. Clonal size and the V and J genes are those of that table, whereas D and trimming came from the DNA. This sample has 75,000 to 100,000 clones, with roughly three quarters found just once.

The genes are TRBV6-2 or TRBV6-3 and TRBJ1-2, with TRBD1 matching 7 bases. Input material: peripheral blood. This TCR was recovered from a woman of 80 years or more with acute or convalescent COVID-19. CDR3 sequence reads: CASSQQGNYGYTF. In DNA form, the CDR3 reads TGTGCCAGCAGTCAACAGGGGAACTATGGCTACACCTTC.